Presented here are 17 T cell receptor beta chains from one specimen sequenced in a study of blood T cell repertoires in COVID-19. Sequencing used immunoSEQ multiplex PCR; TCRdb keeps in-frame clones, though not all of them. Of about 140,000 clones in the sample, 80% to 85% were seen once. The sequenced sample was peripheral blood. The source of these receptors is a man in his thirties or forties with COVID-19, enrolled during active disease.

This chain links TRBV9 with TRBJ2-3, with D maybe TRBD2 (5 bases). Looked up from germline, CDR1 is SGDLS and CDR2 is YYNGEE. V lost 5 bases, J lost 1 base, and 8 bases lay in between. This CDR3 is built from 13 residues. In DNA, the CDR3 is TGTGCCAGCAGTCGTAGCGGCACAGATACGCAGTATTTT. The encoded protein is CASSRSGTDTQYF. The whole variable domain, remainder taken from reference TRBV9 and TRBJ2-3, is DSGVTQTPKHLITATGQRVTLRCSPRSGDLSVYWYQQSLDQGLQFLIQYYNGEERAKGNILERFSAQQFPDLHSELNLSSLELGDSALYFCASSRSGTDTQYFGPGTRLTVL.

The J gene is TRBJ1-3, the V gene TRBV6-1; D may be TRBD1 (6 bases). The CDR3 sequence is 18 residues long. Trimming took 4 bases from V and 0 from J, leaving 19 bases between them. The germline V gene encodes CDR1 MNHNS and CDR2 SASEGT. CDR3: CASSADNRVIASGNTIYF. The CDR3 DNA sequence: TGTGCCAGCAGTGCGGATAACAGGGTTATTGCCTCTGGAAACACCATATATTTT.

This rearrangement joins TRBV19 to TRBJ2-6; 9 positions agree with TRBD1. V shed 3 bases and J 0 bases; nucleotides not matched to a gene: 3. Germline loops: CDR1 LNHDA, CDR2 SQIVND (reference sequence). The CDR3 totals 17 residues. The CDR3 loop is CASSIGTGTSGANVLTF. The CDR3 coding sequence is TGTGCCAGTAGTATCGGGACAGGGACCTCTGGGGCCAACGTCCTGACTTTC.

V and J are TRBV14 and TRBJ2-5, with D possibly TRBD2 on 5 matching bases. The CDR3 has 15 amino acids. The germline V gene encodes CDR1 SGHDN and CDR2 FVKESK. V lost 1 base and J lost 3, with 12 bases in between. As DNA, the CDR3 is TGTGCCAGCAGCCAAGCGGCTAGCCTTAAAGAGACCCAGTACTTC. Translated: CASSQAASLKETQYF.

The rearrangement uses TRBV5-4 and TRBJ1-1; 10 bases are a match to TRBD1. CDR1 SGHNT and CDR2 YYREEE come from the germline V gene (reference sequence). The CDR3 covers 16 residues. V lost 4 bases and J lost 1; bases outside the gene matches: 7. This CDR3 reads CASSPRQGAGNTEAFF. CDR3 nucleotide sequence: TGTGCCAGCAGCCCTAGACAGGGGGCAGGGAACACTGAAGCTTTCTTT.

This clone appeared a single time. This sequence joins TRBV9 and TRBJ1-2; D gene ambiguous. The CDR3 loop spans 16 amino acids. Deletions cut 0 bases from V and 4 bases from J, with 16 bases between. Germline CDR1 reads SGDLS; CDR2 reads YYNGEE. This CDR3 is CASSVGTVITTYGYTF. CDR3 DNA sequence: TGTGCCAGCAGCGTAGGTACGGTCATTACCACCTATGGCTACACCTTC.

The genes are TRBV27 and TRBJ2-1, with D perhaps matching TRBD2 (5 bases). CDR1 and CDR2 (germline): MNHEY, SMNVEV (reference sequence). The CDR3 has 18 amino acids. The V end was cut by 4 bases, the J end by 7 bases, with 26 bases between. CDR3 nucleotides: TGTGCCAGCAGTTCGATCCCCCCGGCGGGCCTCGGGATAAATGAGCAGTTCTTC. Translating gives CASSSIPPAGLGINEQFF.

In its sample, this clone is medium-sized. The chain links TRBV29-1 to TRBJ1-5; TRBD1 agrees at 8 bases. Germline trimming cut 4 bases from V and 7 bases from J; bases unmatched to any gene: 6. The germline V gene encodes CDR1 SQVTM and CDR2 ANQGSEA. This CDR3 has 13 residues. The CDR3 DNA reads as TGCAGCGTTGTACAGGGGGGCGGGCAGCCCCAGCATTTT. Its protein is CSVVQGGGQPQHF.

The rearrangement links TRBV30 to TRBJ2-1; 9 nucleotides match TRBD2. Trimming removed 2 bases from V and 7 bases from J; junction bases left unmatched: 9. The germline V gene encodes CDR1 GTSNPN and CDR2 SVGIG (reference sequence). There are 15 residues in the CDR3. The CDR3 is CAWSLVASGNNEQFF. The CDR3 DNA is TGTGCCTGGAGTCTAGTGGCTAGCGGGAATAATGAGCAGTTCTTC. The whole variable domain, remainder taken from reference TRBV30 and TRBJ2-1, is SQTIHQWPATLVQPVGSPLSLECTVEGTSNPNLYWYRQAAGRGLQLLFYSVGIGQISSEVPQNLSASRPQDRQFILSSKKLLLSDSGFYLCAWSLVASGNNEQFFGPGTRLTVL.

The CDR3 here is CASSYPGQGAVEQFF. CDR3 DNA: TGTGCCAGCAGTTACCCGGGACAGGGGGCCGTTGAGCAGTTCTTC. The chain has TRBV6-5 and TRBJ2-1, with 12 positions matching TRBD1. The length of the CDR3 is 15 residues. Germline-derived CDR1 and CDR2 are MNHEY and SVGAGI. Unmatched junction bases numbered 5, after V lost 2 bases and J lost 9 bases.

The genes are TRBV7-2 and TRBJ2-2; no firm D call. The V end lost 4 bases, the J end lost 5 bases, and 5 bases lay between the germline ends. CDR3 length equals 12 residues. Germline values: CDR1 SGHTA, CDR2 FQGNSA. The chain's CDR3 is CASSSFTGELFF. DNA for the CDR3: TGTGCCAGCAGCTCGTTTACCGGGGAGCTGTTTTTT.

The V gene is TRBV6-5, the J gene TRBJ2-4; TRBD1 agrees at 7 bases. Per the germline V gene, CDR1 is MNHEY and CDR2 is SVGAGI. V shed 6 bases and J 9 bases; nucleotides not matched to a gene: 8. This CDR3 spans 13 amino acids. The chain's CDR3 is CASRTDRAGIQYF. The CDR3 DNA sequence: TGTGCCAGCAGAACCGACAGGGCAGGCATTCAGTACTTC.

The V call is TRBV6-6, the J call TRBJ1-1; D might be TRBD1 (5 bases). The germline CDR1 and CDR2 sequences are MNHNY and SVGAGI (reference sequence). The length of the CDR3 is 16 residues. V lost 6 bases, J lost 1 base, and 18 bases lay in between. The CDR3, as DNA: TGTGCCAGCAGGGTGAGACAGCACCGTAAGAACACTGAAGCTTTCTTT. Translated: CASRVRQHRKNTEAFF.

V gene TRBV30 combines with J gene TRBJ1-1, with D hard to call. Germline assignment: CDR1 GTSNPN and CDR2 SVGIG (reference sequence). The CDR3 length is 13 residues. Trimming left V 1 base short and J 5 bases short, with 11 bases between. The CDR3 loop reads CAWSEDRGTEAFF. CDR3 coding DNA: TGTGCCTGGAGTGAGGACCGGGGTACTGAAGCTTTCTTT.

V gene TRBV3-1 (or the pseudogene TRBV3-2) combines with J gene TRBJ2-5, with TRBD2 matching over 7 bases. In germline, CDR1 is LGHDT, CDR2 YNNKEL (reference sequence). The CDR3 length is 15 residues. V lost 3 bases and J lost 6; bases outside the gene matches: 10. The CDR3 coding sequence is TGTGCCAGCAGCCACCCCTCGCGGGAGCAAAAGACCCAGTACTTC. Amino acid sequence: CASSHPSREQKTQYF.

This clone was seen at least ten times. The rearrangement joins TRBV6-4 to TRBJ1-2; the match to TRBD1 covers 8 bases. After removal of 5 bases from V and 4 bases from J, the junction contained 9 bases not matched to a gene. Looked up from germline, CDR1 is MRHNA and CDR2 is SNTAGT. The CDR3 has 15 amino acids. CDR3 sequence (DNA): TGTGCCAGCAGTCCGGACAGGGCGATTGGCTATGGCTACACCTTC. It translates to CASSPDRAIGYGYTF.

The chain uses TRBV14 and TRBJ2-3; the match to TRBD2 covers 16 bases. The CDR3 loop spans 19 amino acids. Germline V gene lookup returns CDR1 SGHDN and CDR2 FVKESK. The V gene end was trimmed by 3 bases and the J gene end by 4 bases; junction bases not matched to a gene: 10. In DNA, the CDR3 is TGTGCCAGCAGCCAGGGACTAGCGGGAGGGCCAGGATTGTCAGATACGCAGTATTTT. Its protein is CASSQGLAGGPGLSDTQYF.